These T cell receptor beta chains were read from a single sample in a study of cytomegalovirus exposure and HLA in healthy donors. Clones were sequenced by immunoSEQ multiplex PCR, and TCRdb holds only the in-frame ones, with some missing. The sample lists around 110,000 clones; about 72% were seen once. The sequenced sample was PBMCs. The origin of the receptors is a man aged 18 to 35 in good health and CMV-seronegative. Each CDR3 is given with its conserved first and last residue. D genes are given only for firm matches. Rows give clone size only sometimes, using once, few, many, or a class for an expanded clone.

V	D	J	size	DNA	CDR3
TRBV6-1	TRBD1	TRBJ1-2	NA	TGTGCCACGGATCGGACAGGTCGACCCCCGGCCGGCTACACCTTC	CATDRTGRPPAGYTF
TRBV9	NA	TRBJ2-3	NA	TGTGCCAGCAGCCCGGGGACAGATACGCAGTATTTT	CASSPGTDTQYF
TRBV19	NA	TRBJ2-7	NA	TGTGCCAGCACTAGCTCCTCCTACGAGCAGTACTTC	CASTSSSYEQYF
TRBV7-9	TRBD2	TRBJ2-5	NA	TGTGCCAGCAGCTCCCTTCGAGGTAGCGGGGGCACGCTGTCGGAGACCCAGTACTTC	CASSSLRGSGGTLSETQYF
TRBV19	NA	TRBJ2-1	few	TGTGCCAGTAGTATAGATCTCGGGACCTACAATGAGCAGTTCTTC	CASSIDLGTYNEQFF
TRBV7-8	NA	TRBJ2-5	NA	TGTGCCAGCAGCTTAGCCGACTCTAGGCCCCGACAAGAGACCCAGTACTTC	CASSLADSRPRQETQYF
TRBV5-1	NA	TRBJ1-5	NA	TGCGCCAGCAGCCCCTTTGGGGGGGGCAGCAATCAGCCCCAGCATTTT	CASSPFGGGSNQPQHF
TRBV15	NA	TRBJ2-2	NA	TGTGCCACCAGCAGAGGACTCATGTACACCGGGGAGCTGTTTTTT	CATSRGLMYTGELFF
TRBV27	TRBD1	TRBJ1-2	NA	TGTGCCAGCAGCCCCGACAGGGGGCTTGGCTACACCTTC	CASSPDRGLGYTF
TRBV11-3	NA	TRBJ2-1	NA	TGTGCCAGCAGCTTCCGGGCCTACAATGAGCAGTTCTTC	CASSFRAYNEQFF
TRBV19	NA	TRBJ2-7	NA	TGTGCCAGTAGTCCTCCGGGACAATTACTCTACGAGCAGTACTTC	CASSPPGQLLYEQYF
TRBV23-1	NA	TRBJ2-7	NA	TGCGCCAGCAGCGCAGGGGTCTACGAGCAGTACTTC	CASSAGVYEQYF
TRBV10-3	NA	TRBJ1-3	NA	TGTGCCATCAGTGAACAGGAAAGCTCTGGAAACACCATATATTTT	CAISEQESSGNTIYF